A selection of T cell receptor beta chains follows, all from one sample in a study of cytomegalovirus exposure and HLA in healthy donors. TCRdb's table, derived via immunoSEQ multiplex PCR, lists solely in-frame clones and lacks some. The table shows 150,000 to 180,000 clones, with 80% occurring only once. Sequencing was performed on PBMCs. The source of these receptors is a woman aged 40 to 49 in good health and CMV-seropositive. Both conserved end residues are trimmed from each CDR3. Each record gives: CDR3 protein, V gene, D gene, J gene. D genes are given only for firm matches.

ASSDTGAMNTEAF | TRBV5-4 | TRBD1 | TRBJ1-1
ASSLVLSDNEQF | TRBV5-1 | NA | TRBJ2-1
ASSLGGETGVRVYEQY | TRBV11-3 | NA | NA
ASSLSGGDIQY | TRBV7-9 | NA | TRBJ2-4
ASSERGGQENYGYT | TRBV25-1 | TRBD1 | TRBJ1-2
AHQEGAHYNEQF | TRBV30 | TRBD1 | TRBJ2-1
ASSLGTGITEAF | TRBV5-6 | NA | TRBJ1-1
ASSLGQYTGELF | TRBV7-8 | NA | TRBJ2-2
ATSQRVGTYEQY | TRBV15 | NA | TRBJ2-7
ASSSASLPAF | TRBV7-8 | NA | TRBJ1-1
ASSIGQGNYGYT | TRBV19 | NA | TRBJ1-2
ASSDRDRGLDEQY | TRBV10-1 | TRBD1 | TRBJ2-7
ASRGLAGYNEQF | TRBV19 | TRBD2 | TRBJ2-1
ASSLSRREASYNEQF | TRBV27 | TRBD2 | TRBJ2-1
ASRGTGGGTNTEAF | TRBV28 | TRBD1 | TRBJ1-1
ASSVQGGGYT | TRBV6-1 | NA | TRBJ1-2
ASSDRYNEQF | TRBV10-1 | NA | TRBJ2-1
ASSLDLGLAGVETGELF | TRBV11-3 | TRBD2 | TRBJ2-2
AISDPGAPNTGELF | TRBV10-3 | NA | TRBJ2-2
AITGSGGGYT | TRBV10-3 | NA | TRBJ1-2
ASSLAAGWTQY | TRBV5-6 | NA | TRBJ2-3
AWSARETQY | TRBV30 | NA | TRBJ2-5
ASSVRLAGGLNEQY | TRBV11-3 | TRBD2 | TRBJ2-7
ASSQGIGQGTTEAF | TRBV11-2 | TRBD1 | TRBJ1-1
ASSFRRDSYNEQF | TRBV5-1 | NA | TRBJ2-1
ASSYQLAGAYEQY | TRBV6-5 | TRBD2 | TRBJ2-7
ACSLAKDTQY | TRBV5-1 | NA | TRBJ2-3
ASSTGQGVGDIQY | TRBV7-6 | TRBD1 | TRBJ2-4
ASSYDGFGTEAF | TRBV6-6 | NA | TRBJ1-1
SVEDLPTTGTRKY | TRBV29-1 | NA | TRBJ1-3
ASSLELAGDYEQY | TRBV11-2 | TRBD2 | TRBJ2-7
ATSRDLPRWSEELF | TRBV15 | NA | TRBJ2-2
ASSTSQGASRNEQF | TRBV5-6 | TRBD1 | TRBJ2-1
ASSSPTGTGFTDTQY | TRBV5-1 | TRBD1 | TRBJ2-3
ASSIAHGTGGVGEQF | TRBV19 | TRBD1 | TRBJ2-1
ASSAHRLAGVPTYEQY | TRBV7-8 | TRBD2 | TRBJ2-7
ASTSGRTGTNEQF | TRBV19 | TRBD1 | TRBJ2-1
ASSGGVSGNTIY | TRBV9 | NA | TRBJ1-3
ASSQGLAGVYTQY | TRBV6-5 | TRBD2 | TRBJ2-3